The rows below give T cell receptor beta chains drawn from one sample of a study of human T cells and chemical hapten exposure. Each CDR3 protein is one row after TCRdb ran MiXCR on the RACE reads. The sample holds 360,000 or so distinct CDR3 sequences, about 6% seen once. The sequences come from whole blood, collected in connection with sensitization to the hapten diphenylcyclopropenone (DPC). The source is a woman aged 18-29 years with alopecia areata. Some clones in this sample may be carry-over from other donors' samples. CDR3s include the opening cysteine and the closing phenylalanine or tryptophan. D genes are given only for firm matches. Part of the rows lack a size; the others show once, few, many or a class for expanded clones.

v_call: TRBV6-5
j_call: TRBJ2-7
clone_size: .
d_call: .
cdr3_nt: TGTGCCAGCAGTCCTCAGAGCCCTTCCTACGAGCAGTACTTC
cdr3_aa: CASSPQSPSYEQYF

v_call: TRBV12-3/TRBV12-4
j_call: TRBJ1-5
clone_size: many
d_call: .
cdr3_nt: TGTGCCAGCAGTTTTGGGGGGCAGTTGAATCAGCCCCAGCATTTT
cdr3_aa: CASSFGGQLNQPQHF

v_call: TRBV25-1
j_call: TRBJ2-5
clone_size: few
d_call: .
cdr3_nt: TGTGCCAGCAGTGCTGACTTAGCCCAGTACTTC
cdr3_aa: CASSADLAQYF

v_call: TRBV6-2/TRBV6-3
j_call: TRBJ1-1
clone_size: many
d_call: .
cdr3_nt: TGTGCCAGCAGGAAACAGGGAACGAACACTGAAGCTTTCTTT
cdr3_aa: CASRKQGTNTEAFF

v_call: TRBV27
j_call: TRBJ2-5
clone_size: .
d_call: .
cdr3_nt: TGTGCCAGCAGTCTCCGGGAGACGGGGACCCAGTACTTC
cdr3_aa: CASSLRETGTQYF

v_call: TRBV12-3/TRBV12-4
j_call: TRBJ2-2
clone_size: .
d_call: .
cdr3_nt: TGTGCCAGCAGTTTTAGGACAGCACACTCGAACACCGGGGAGCTGTTTTTT
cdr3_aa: CASSFRTAHSNTGELFF

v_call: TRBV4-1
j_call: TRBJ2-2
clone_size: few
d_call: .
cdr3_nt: TGCGCCAGCAGCCAAGATCGGGGGAGGAGAAACACCGGGGAGCTGTTTTTT
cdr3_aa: CASSQDRGRRNTGELFF

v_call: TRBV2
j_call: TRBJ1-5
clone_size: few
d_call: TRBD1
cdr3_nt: TGTGCCAGCAGGTGGGGACAGGGGGCGGCGGAGCCCCAGCATTTT
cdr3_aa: CASRWGQGAAEPQHF

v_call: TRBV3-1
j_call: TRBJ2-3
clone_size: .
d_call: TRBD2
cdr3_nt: TGTGCCAGCAGCCAAGATTCGACTAGCGGATACACAGATACGCAGTATTTT
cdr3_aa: CASSQDSTSGYTDTQYF

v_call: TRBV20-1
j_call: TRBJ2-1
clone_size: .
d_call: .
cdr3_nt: TGCAGTGCTAGAGATCGGATCCGCGGAGGGAATGAGCAGTTCTTC
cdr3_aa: CSARDRIRGGNEQFF

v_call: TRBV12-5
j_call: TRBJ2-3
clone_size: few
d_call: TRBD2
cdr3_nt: TGTGCTAGTGGTTTTAGCGGGGGGACCACAGATACGCAGTATTTT
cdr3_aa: CASGFSGGTTDTQYF

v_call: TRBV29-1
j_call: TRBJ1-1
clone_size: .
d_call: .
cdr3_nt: TGCAGCGTTGAAGGACAGATCATGAACACTGAAGCTTTCTTT
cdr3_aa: CSVEGQIMNTEAFF

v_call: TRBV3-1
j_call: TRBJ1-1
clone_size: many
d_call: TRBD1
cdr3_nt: TGTGCCAGCAGCCAAAGGGACAGGTTGAACACTGAAGCTTTCTTT
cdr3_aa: CASSQRDRLNTEAFF

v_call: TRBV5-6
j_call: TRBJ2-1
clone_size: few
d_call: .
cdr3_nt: TGTGCCAGCAGGGACGGACAGTCCTACAATGAGCAGTTCTTC
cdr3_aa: CASRDGQSYNEQFF

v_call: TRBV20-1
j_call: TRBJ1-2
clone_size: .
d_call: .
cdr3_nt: TGCAGGGGGGGCTTTACTAACTATGGCTACACCTTC
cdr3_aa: CRGGFTNYGYTF

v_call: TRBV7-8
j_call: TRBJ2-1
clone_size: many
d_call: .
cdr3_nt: TGTGCCAGCAGCAGTCCCCCTTCCTACAATGAGCAGTTCTTC
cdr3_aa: CASSSPPSYNEQFF

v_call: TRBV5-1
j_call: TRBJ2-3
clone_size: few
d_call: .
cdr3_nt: TGCGCCAGCAGCTACCAACCTAGCACAGATACGCAGTATTTT
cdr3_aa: CASSYQPSTDTQYF

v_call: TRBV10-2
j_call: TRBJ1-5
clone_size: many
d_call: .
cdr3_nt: TGCGCCAGCAGTGAGTCAGGGACCTGGAATCAGCCCCAGCATTTT
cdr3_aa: CASSESGTWNQPQHF

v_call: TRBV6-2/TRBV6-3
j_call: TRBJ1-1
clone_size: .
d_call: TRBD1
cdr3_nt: TGTGCCAGCAGTTATCCAGGGGGGTACACTGAAGCTTTCTTT
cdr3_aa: CASSYPGGYTEAFF

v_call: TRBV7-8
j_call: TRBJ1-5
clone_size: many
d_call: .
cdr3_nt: TGTGCCAGCCCTTTCAACCGGGGGAACTGTGGGTTAGGGCCCCAGCATTTT
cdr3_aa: CASPFNRGNCGLGPQHF

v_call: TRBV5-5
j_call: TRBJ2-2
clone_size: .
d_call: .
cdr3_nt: TGTGCCAGCAGCTTGGAGGGATCGAACACCGGGGAGCTGTTTTTT
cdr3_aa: CASSLEGSNTGELFF

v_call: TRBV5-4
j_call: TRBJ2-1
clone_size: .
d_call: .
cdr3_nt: TGTGCCAGCAGCTCGGTGGCTTTAGCCAGCAATGAGCAGTTCTTC
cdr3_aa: CASSSVALASNEQFF

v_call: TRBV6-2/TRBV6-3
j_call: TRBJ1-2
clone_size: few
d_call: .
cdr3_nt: TGTGCCAGCACTTGGACAGAGAACTATGGCTACACCTTC
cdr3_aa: CASTWTENYGYTF

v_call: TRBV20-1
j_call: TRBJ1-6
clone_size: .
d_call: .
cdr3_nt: TGCAGTGCTGACCGGGACACTAATTCACCCCTCCACTTT
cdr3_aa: CSADRDTNSPLHF

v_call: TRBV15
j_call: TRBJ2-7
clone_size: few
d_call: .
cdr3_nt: TGTGCCACCAGCAGAGTTGGGTACGAGCAGTACTTC
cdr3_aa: CATSRVGYEQYF

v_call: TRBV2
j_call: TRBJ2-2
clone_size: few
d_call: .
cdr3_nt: TGTGCCAGCAGTGAAACCGGAGATGGCGGGGAGCTGTTTTTT
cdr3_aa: CASSETGDGGELFF

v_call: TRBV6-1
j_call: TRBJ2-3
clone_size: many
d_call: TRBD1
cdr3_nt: TGTGCCAGCAGAGCCACCGGGACAGGGGCCGTCCCACTCACAGATACGCAGTATTTT
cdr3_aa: CASRATGTGAVPLTDTQYF

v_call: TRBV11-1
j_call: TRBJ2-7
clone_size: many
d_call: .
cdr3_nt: TGTGCCAGCAGCTTAAACGACGGCCCCTACGAGCAGTACTTC
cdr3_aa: CASSLNDGPYEQYF

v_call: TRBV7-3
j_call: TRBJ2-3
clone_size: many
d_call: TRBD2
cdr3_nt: TGTGCCAGCAGCTTAACTTGGAGCGGGGGGGGCACAGATACGCAGTATTTT
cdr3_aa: CASSLTWSGGGTDTQYF

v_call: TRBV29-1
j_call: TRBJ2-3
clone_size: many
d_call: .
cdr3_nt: TGCAGCGGTGACACAGGGATAAACACAGATACGCAGTATTTT
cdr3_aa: CSGDTGINTDTQYF

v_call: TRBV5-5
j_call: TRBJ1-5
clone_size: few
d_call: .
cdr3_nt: TGTGCCAGCAGCACTTTCGGTCGGGGGTTCAATCAGCCCCAGCATTTT
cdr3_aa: CASSTFGRGFNQPQHF

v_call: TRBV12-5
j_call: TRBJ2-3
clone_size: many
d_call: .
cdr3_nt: TGTGCTAGTGGTTTGCCCAACTCAGATACGCAGTATTTT
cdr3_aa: CASGLPNSDTQYF

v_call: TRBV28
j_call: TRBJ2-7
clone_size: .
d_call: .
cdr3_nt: TGTGCCAGCAGACGGCCGAGCTCCTACGAGCAGTACTTC
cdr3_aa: CASRRPSSYEQYF

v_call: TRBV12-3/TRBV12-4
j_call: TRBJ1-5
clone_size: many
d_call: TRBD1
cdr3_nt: TGTGCCAGCAGTACACAGGGGGCAGGTCAGCCCCAGCATTTT
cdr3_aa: CASSTQGAGQPQHF

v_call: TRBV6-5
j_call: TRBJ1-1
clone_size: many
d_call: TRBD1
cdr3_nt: TGTGCCAGCAGTTACTCTGGGACAGTGATGAACACTGAAGCTTTCTTT
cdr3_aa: CASSYSGTVMNTEAFF

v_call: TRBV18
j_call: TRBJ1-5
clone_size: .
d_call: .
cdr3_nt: TGTGCCAGCTCACCAGGGGCCCACAATCAGCCCCAGCATTTT
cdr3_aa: CASSPGAHNQPQHF

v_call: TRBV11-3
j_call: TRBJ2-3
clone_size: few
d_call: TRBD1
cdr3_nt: TGTGCCAGCAGCTTAGGGAGACAGGGGACAGATACGCAGTATTTT
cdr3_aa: CASSLGRQGTDTQYF

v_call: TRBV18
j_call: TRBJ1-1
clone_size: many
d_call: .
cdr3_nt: TGTGCCAGCTCACCGACTAACACGAACACTGAAGCTTTCTTT
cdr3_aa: CASSPTNTNTEAFF

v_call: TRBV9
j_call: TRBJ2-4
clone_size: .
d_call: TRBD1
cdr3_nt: TGTGCCAGCAGCGTAGCAGGGGGCTCGTACATTCAGTACTTC
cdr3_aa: CASSVAGGSYIQYF

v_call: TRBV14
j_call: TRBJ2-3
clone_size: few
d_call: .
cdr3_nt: TGTGCCAGCAGCCAAGGGACCCTAGGGATGGATACGCAGTATTTT
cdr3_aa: CASSQGTLGMDTQYF

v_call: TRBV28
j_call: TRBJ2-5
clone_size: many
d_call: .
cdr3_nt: TGTGCCAGCAGCCGGACTTGGGGTCGCGTAGAGACCCAGTACTTC
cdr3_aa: CASSRTWGRVETQYF

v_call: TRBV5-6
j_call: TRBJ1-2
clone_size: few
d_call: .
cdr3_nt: TGTGCCAGCAGCTTCGGCAGGTCTGATTATGGCTACACCTTC
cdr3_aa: CASSFGRSDYGYTF

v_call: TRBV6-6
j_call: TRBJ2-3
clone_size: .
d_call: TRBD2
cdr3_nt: TGTGCCAGCAGTACACCTAGCGGGGTAAACACAGATACGCAGTATTTT
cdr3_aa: CASSTPSGVNTDTQYF

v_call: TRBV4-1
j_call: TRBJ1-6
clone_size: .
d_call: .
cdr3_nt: TGCGCCAGCAGCCAAGACGGGGGATCCTATAATTCACCCCTCCACTTT
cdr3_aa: CASSQDGGSYNSPLHF

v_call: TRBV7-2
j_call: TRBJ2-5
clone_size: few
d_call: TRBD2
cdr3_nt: TGTGCCAGCAGCTTAGCCCTCCCTTGGAGCGGGGGGGAGACCCAGTACTTC
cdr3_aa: CASSLALPWSGGETQYF

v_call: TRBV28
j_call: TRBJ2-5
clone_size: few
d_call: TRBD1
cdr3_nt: TGTGCCAGCAGTCCTTCCTTGGACAGGGGCGGAGGACAAGAGACCCAGTACTTC
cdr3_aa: CASSPSLDRGGGQETQYF

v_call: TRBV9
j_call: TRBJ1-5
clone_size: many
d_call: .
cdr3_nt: TGTGCCAGCAGCGTAGTCGGGCAGCCCCAAGCCAATCAGCCCCAGCATTTT
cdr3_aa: CASSVVGQPQANQPQHF

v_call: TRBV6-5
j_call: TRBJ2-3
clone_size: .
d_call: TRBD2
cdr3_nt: TGTGCCAGCAGTGAGCGGGGGGCTAAAACAGATACGCAGTATTTT
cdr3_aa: CASSERGAKTDTQYF

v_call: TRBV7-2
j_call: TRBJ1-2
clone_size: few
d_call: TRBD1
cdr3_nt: TGTGCCAGCAGCTCGGGGACAGGGGTGAAGGGCTACACCTTC
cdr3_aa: CASSSGTGVKGYTF

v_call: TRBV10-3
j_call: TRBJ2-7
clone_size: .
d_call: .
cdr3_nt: TGTGCCATCAGGGGGAGTCTTGCGAGCGAGCAGTACTTC
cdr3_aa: CAIRGSLASEQYF

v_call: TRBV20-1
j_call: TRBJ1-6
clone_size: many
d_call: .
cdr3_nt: TGCAGTGCCCAGGGGCGGGGAGCGGATTCACCCCTCCACTTT
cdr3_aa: CSAQGRGADSPLHF